The present T cell receptor beta chain was sequenced within a study of blood T cell repertoires in COVID-19. The overall study: There were acute and convalescent COVID-19 samples, and they came from the United States, Italy and Spain.

CDR3 length: 13 amino acids. CDR1 and CDR2 (germline): SGDLS, YYNGEE. J gave up 7 bases and V 4 bases, and 7 bases lay outside the gene matches. The age range of participants was about 18 to 95 years, with residence in about 25 US areas. Produced via immunoSEQ multiplex PCR; TCRdb's table is partial and in-frame only. The table has 200,000 to 250,000 clones, approximately 83% seen once; the top ten hold around 4.6%. V gene TRBV9 combines with J gene TRBJ1-2, with 7 bases fitting TRBD1. The source of this sequence is a woman in her fifties or sixties who had been exposed to COVID-19. Sequenced sample: PBMCs or T cells enriched from blood (not recorded which). The CDR3 loop is CASSFRDSVGYTF. DNA of the CDR3: TGTGCCAGCAGCTTCCGGGACAGTGTTGGCTACACCTTC.